Included here is one T cell receptor beta chain sequence, with context. The target antigen is unknown. The sample belongs to a study of Ad26.COV2.S vaccination and SARS-CoV-2 variants. Findings and caveats of the study: Substantial post-vaccination breadth of spike-specific CD8+ and CD4+ T cell responses was reported.

Assay used: immunoSEQ multiplex PCR; TCRdb lists only in-frame clones, some missing. The sample yields some 340,000 clones, just over 85% seen once. The trim removed 1 base at V and 5 bases at J, leaving 6 bases unmatched. Germline assignment: CDR1 SNHLY and CDR2 FYNNEI. This CDR3 spans 15 amino acids. Treatment: 15 to 20 received Ad26.COV2.S at low or high dose, single or two shots; about 5 received placebo; per-sample allocation not given. The study sampled participants on day 63 after the first vaccine or placebo injection. The sample here was peripheral blood, taken in a trial of Ad26.COV2.S vaccine versus placebo. This TCR came from a person aged 18-60 years who received the Ad26.COV2.S COVID-19 vaccine or a placebo. The gene calls are TRBV2 and TRBJ1-2; 8 bases match TRBD1. The CDR3 region has the DNA TGTGCCAGCAGTGAAGAGCAGGGGGCGGGATATGGCTACACCTTC. It encodes CASSEEQGAGYGYTF.